Following are 31 T cell receptor beta chains from one sample sequenced in a study of CD8 T cells in Susac syndrome. Roughly 0.45 to 1 ug RNA was reverse transcribed with random hexamers. Using its own MiXCR run on the immunoSEQ multiplex PCR reads, TCRdb lists one record per CDR3 protein. The sample lists 55,000 to 85,000 distinct CDR3 sequences; over 90% were seen once. The sample taken for sequencing was CD4+ T cells from PBMCs. Receptors originate from a human donor with multiple sclerosis.

The V and J genes are TRBV12-3 or TRBV12-4 and TRBJ1-5; unclear D gene. The length of the CDR3 is 13 residues. The germline V and J ends were trimmed by 6 bases and 7 bases, with 13 bases remaining between them. The CDR3 sequence is CASSKGPRQPQHF. CDR3 sequence (DNA): TGTGCCAGCAGCAAGGGCCCCAGACAGCCCCAGCATTTT.

The V call is TRBV4-3, the J call TRBJ2-1; D call uncertain. The germline CDR1 and CDR2 sequences are LGHNA and YSLEER. The CDR3 has 15 residues. V gave up 0 bases and J gave up 4 bases, with 10 bases separating them. The CDR3 sequence is CASSQDQPGYNEQFF. CDR3 sequence (DNA): TGCGCCAGCAGCCAAGATCAGCCCGGATACAATGAGCAGTTCTTC.

The chain employs TRBV28 and TRBJ1-2; tentative D call: TRBD1 (5 bases). V lost 5 bases, J lost 4 bases, and 20 bases lay in between. Germline values: CDR1 MDHEN, CDR2 SYDVKM. The CDR3 is 16 amino acids. The CDR3 loop is CASSRTGPSGTYGYTF. DNA for the CDR3: TGTGCCAGCAGTCGGACGGGGCCCTCTGGTACCTATGGCTACACCTTC.

J is TRBJ2-3 and V is TRBV6-2 or TRBV6-3; D may be TRBD1 (6 bases). The germline gives CDR1 MNHEY, CDR2 SVGEGT. This CDR3 region has 18 residues. Trimming pared 6 bases from V and 0 bases from J, leaving 22 bases between. The CDR3 protein is CASSPTGTHLGSTDTQYF. For the CDR3, the DNA is TGTGCCAGCAGCCCGACCGGGACACACCTCGGAAGCACAGATACGCAGTATTTT.

The rearrangement links TRBV24-1 to TRBJ2-5; 8 bases match TRBD2. The CDR3 is 18 amino acids. The J segment lost 0 bases and the V segment lost 3 bases, leaving 11 bases of the junction unmatched. Per the germline V gene, CDR1 is KGHDR and CDR2 is SFDVKD. The chain's CDR3 is CATSDAGASGGHQETQYF. The CDR3 DNA follows: TGTGCCACCAGTGATGCGGGGGCGAGCGGGGGCCACCAAGAGACCCAGTACTTC.

The chain has TRBV7-2 and TRBJ1-1; D remains unclear. V was shortened by 4 bases and J by 4 bases, with 13 bases between the two germline ends. The germline V gene encodes CDR1 SGHTA and CDR2 FQGNSA. The CDR3 has 14 amino acids. The CDR3 region has the DNA TGTGCCAGCAGCTCACTAACGGGTAGCACTGAAGCTTTCTTT. Its protein is CASSSLTGSTEAFF.

J is TRBJ2-7 and V is TRBV6-5; TRBD2 agrees at 8 bases. CDR3 length: 14 residues. CDR1 is MNHEY and CDR2 is SVGAGI in the germline V gene. After removal of 6 bases from V and 12 bases from J, the junction contained 16 bases not matched to a gene. In DNA form, the CDR3 reads TGTGCCAGCAGCCCCGGGATAGCGGGGACTCGGTTGTACTTC. It encodes CASSPGIAGTRLYF.

This sequence joins TRBV4-3 and TRBJ1-1; D is unclear. V shed 0 bases and J shed 1 base, with 9 bases lying between them. CDR1 LGHNA and CDR2 YSLEER come from the germline V gene. The CDR3 contains 15 residues. CDR3 nucleotide sequence: TGCGCCAGCAGCCAAGATTGGTTCCGGAACACTGAAGCTTTCTTT. Amino acid sequence: CASSQDWFRNTEAFF.

The V gene is TRBV20-1, the J gene TRBJ2-7, with D unclear. Trimming took off 1 base at V and 0 bases at J, with 4 bases between the two ends. Germline values: CDR1 DFQATT, CDR2 SNEGSKA (reference sequence). CDR3 length equals 12 residues. This CDR3 reads CSARGSSYEQYF. The CDR3 nucleotides read TGCAGTGCTAGAGGTTCCTCCTACGAGCAGTACTTC.

The chain joins TRBV6-2 or TRBV6-3 to TRBJ1-6; a weak D match, TRBD1 (5 bases). The CDR3 runs to 17 residues. V lost 0 bases to trimming and J lost 7 bases, with 16 bases between them. The germline CDR1 and CDR2 sequences are MNHEY and SVGEGT. The CDR3 bases are TGTGCCAGCAGTTACTCGAAGGGCGGAAGGGGCAATTCACCCCTCCACTTT. Translating it yields CASSYSKGGRGNSPLHF.

This clonotype was detected only once. V is TRBV7-2 and J is TRBJ2-2, with TRBD1 identical over 10 bases. The CDR3 extends over 17 amino acids. The V and J ends lost 6 bases and 4 bases, in that order; junction bases with no gene match: 11. Germline V lookup: CDR1 SGHTA, CDR2 FQGNSA. CDR3 nucleotide sequence: TGTGCCAGCAGTGACCCCCGGGGACAGGGGAGCACCGGGGAGCTGTTTTTT. Amino acid sequence: CASSDPRGQGSTGELFF.

This clonotype was counted a single time. The V gene is TRBV21-1, the J gene TRBJ2-6. TRBV21-1 is termed a pseudogene. This CDR3 is built from 14 residues. CDR3 in DNA: TGTGCCAGCAGCTACGAGGCTGGGGCCAACGTCCTGACTTTC. Translating it yields CASSYEAGANVLTF.

J is TRBJ1-2 and V is TRBV12-3 or TRBV12-4; D is possibly TRBD1 (5 bases). CDR3 length equals 13 residues. Trimming left V 3 bases short and J 3 bases short, with 8 bases between. CDR3 bases: TGTGCCAGCAGTTTCGCAGGGCACTATGGCTACACCTTC. As protein: CASSFAGHYGYTF.

The chain is built from TRBV7-3 and TRBJ2-3; D is possibly TRBD1 or TRBD2 (6 bases each). The CDR3 spans 12 residues. V was clipped by 3 bases and J by 10 bases, with 11 bases between them. CDR1 and CDR2 from the germline V gene are SGHTA and FQGTGA. The CDR3 here is CASSFQGRPQYF. In DNA form, the CDR3 reads TGTGCCAGCAGCTTTCAGGGGAGGCCGCAGTATTTT.

CDR3 in DNA: TGCAGTGCTAGAGATCCAGGGGGGAGCAATCAGCCCCAGCATTTT. Translated, it gives CSARDPGGSNQPQHF. The chain is built from TRBV20-1 and TRBJ1-5; 7 bases line up with TRBD1. J was trimmed by 1 base and V by 0 bases; bases with no gene match: 3. The CDR3 has 15 amino acids. Germline V CDR1 and CDR2: DFQATT, SNEGSKA (reference sequence).

The CDR3, as DNA: TGTGCCAGCAGCCCTCGTCTAGCGGGGGGGCAAGAGACCCAGTACTTC. It is translated as CASSPRLAGGQETQYF. V is TRBV4-2 and J is TRBJ2-5; 12 bases match TRBD2. The trim removed 4 bases at V and 2 bases at J, leaving 5 bases unmatched. The CDR3 contains 16 residues. CDR1 is LGHNA, CDR2 YNFKEQ, per germline.

The chain joins TRBV5-1 to TRBJ2-7; D is possibly TRBD2 (5 bases). CDR1 is SGHRS, CDR2 YFSETQ, per germline. The V and J ends lost 4 bases and 0 bases respectively, with 14 bases between them. The CDR3 has 15 residues. Written as DNA, the CDR3 is TGCGCCAGCAGCCCAGTCCGGGGTAGCTCCTACGAGCAGTACTTC. This encodes CASSPVRGSSYEQYF.

Here the CDR3 reads CSVGSGTKPQHF. The CDR3 DNA reads as TGCAGCGTTGGATCCGGGACCAAGCCCCAGCATTTT. The chain uses TRBV29-1 and TRBJ1-5; weak D call: TRBD1 (5 bases). Looked up from germline, CDR1 is SQVTM and CDR2 is ANQGSEA. CDR3 length: 12 amino acids. The germline V and J ends were trimmed by 4 bases and 8 bases, with 12 bases remaining between them.

This chain links TRBV7-9 with TRBJ2-3; the D is unclear. Trimming took off 1 base at V and 2 bases at J, with 7 bases between the two ends. This CDR3 contains 14 residues. Germline CDR1 is SEHNR and CDR2 is FQNEAQ (reference sequence). The CDR3: CASSLGTTTDTQYF. DNA of the CDR3: TGTGCCAGCAGCTTAGGTACAACCACAGATACGCAGTATTTT.

The rearrangement joins TRBV12-3 or TRBV12-4 to TRBJ1-5, with 7 bases that match TRBD1. CDR3 length: 16 residues. With 3 bases clipped from V and 0 bases from J, the junction kept 5 bases outside the gene matches. Written as DNA, the CDR3 is TGTGCCAGCAGTTTTTCAACAGGGGCTAGCAATCAGCCCCAGCATTTT. Its translation: CASSFSTGASNQPQHF.

The rearrangement links TRBV19 to TRBJ2-7; 7 nucleotides agree with TRBD1. After removal of 10 bases from V and 2 bases from J, the junction contained 8 bases not matched to a gene. Germline V gene sequence: CDR1 LNHDA, CDR2 SQIVND (reference sequence). The CDR3 is 13 residues long. CDR3 bases: TGTGCCACTTCGACAGGGTGGACCTACGAGCAGTACTTC. It codes for CATSTGWTYEQYF.

V and J are TRBV6-2 or TRBV6-3 and TRBJ2-1; 8 bases match TRBD2. This CDR3 contains 18 residues. CDR1 and CDR2 from the germline V gene are MNHEY and SVGEGT. Trimming took 3 bases from V and 4 from J; bases not matched to a gene: 14. The CDR3 sequence is CASSYANWRGALYNEQFF. Written as DNA, the CDR3 is TGTGCCAGCAGTTATGCCAACTGGCGGGGGGCTCTATACAATGAGCAGTTCTTC.

The chain recombines TRBV10-3 with TRBJ2-3; D assignment may be TRBD1 or TRBD2 (5 bases each). The CDR3 totals 13 residues. V lost 6 bases and J 0 bases, leaving 7 bases between the germline ends. Per the germline V gene, CDR1 is ENHRY and CDR2 is SYGVKD. The CDR3 protein is CAIRGESTDTQYF. The CDR3 DNA reads as TGTGCCATCAGAGGGGAGAGCACAGATACGCAGTATTTT.

This clonotype was counted once. V gene TRBV2 combines with J gene TRBJ2-1; D is unclear. Trimming cost V 4 bases and J 10 bases, with 8 bases left between them. Germline CDR1 SNHLY, CDR2 FYNNEI. CDR3 length: 11 amino acids. This chain's CDR3 is CASSAASEQFF. CDR3 sequence (DNA): TGTGCCAGCAGTGCGGCGTCAGAGCAGTTCTTC.

As to this clonotype: Relative to the germline gene, one junction end is altered; a read error may explain this. This rearrangement joins TRBV3-1 to TRBJ2-5, with TRBD1 as a possible D gene (5 bases). The CDR3 length is 12 residues. From germline, CDR1 is LGHDT and CDR2 YNNKEL (reference sequence). Here the CDR3 reads CASSQRPGHQDF. CDR3 bases: TGTGCCAGCAGCCAACGGCCAGGACACCAGGACTTC.

The chain carries TRBV12-3 or TRBV12-4 and TRBJ2-1; 11 bases match TRBD2. J was trimmed by 0 bases and V by 6 bases; bases with no gene match: 7. There are 17 residues in the CDR3. CDR3 region: CASSLLAGGFSYNEQFF. In nucleotides, the CDR3 is TGTGCCAGCAGCTTGCTAGCGGGGGGTTTCTCCTACAATGAGCAGTTCTTC.

The V gene is TRBV15, the J gene TRBJ1-1; weak D call: TRBD1 (5 bases). This CDR3 has 11 residues. Trimming took 8 bases from V and 13 from J, leaving 17 bases between them. CDR1 is LNHNV and CDR2 is YYDKDF in the germline V gene (reference sequence). Here the CDR3 DNA reads TGTGCCACCTCGCGCCGGGACCGCCGTTTCTTT. It encodes CATSRRDRRFF.

This clonotype is a singleton in its sample. The V gene is TRBV6-5, the J gene TRBJ1-6, with 9 nucleotides matching TRBD1. The germline V gene has CDR1 MNHEY and CDR2 SVGAGI. The CDR3 sequence is 15 residues long. V lost 6 bases to trimming and J lost 7 bases; unmatched junction nucleotides: 7. The CDR3 reads CASRRDRVVNSPLHF. The CDR3 bases are TGTGCCAGCAGAAGGGACAGGGTGGTGAATTCACCCCTCCACTTT.

The J gene is TRBJ2-5, the V gene TRBV3-1; no clear D gene. Trimming removed 4 bases from V and 4 bases from J, with 19 bases in between. Looked up from germline, CDR1 is LGHDT and CDR2 is YNNKEL (reference sequence). This CDR3 is 16 amino acids long. The CDR3 region has the DNA TGTGCCAGCAGCCGTCTGAGCTCGTGGGCCGCAGAGACCCAGTACTTC. Residues: CASSRLSSWAAETQYF.

This clonotype was seen once. This chain connects TRBV6-2 or TRBV6-3 to TRBJ1-1; D perhaps matches TRBD1 (5 bases). CDR1 and CDR2 from the germline V gene are MNHEY and SVGEGT. V lost 5 bases to trimming and J lost 3 bases, with 19 bases between them. There are 16 residues in the CDR3. This CDR3 is CASSGPELSTDTEAFF. The DNA for the CDR3 is TGTGCCAGCAGTGGACCCGAACTCTCGACAGACACTGAAGCTTTCTTT.

This clonotype is a singleton in its sample. The CDR3 nucleotides read TGCGCCCTCTCGGCCCTCTCTGGAAACACCATATATTTT. Its translation: CALSALSGNTIYF. J is TRBJ1-3 and V is TRBV20-1; D is uncertain. The CDR3 is made up of 13 amino acids. Germline V CDR1 and CDR2: DFQATT, SNEGSKA (reference sequence).